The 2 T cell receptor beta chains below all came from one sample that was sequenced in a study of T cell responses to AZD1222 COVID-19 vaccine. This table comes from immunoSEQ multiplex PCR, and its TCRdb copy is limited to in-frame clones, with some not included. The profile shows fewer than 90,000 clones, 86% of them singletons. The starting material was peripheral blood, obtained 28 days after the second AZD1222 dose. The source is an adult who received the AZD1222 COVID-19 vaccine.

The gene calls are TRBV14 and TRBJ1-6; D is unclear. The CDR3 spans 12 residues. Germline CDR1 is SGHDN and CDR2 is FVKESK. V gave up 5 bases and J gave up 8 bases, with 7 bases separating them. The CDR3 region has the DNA TGTGCCAGCAGCTTCAGTGATTCACCCCTCCACTTT. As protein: CASSFSDSPLHF.

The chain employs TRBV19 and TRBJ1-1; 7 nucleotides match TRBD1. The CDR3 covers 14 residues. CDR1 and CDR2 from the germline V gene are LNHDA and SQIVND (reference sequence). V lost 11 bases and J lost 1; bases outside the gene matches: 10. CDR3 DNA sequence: TGTGCCGCACGGGACAGCCCCTGGAACACTGAAGCTTTCTTT. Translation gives CAARDSPWNTEAFF.